These 14 T cell receptor beta chains originate from one sample sequenced in a study of T cells expressing NK-cell markers (dated by TCRdb to 2020 to 2022). Libraries were prepared through 5' RACE. Sequencing was carried out with an Illumina HiSeq 2000. The reads, reprocessed by TCRdb, yield one row per CDR3 protein sequence and no DNA. In this sample's table one finds a few hundred thousand distinct CDR3 sequences. The ten largest account for about 1.5% of the sample. Sequenced material: blood T cells: a sorted CD56 or NKG2C T cell subset, CD4+ or CD8+ T cells, or bulk PBMC T cells (not recorded which). Source of these receptors: a woman between 50 and 59 years old in good health. Donor details come from another sample of the same person, matched by shared clones.

The V gene is TRBV3-1, the J gene TRBJ2-1; checking the TCRdb D call of TRBD2 is not possible without DNA. The CDR3 totals 14 residues. Germline values: CDR1 LGHDT, CDR2 YNNKEL (reference sequence). The CDR3 here is CASKGHSEYNEQFF.

The gene calls are TRBV5-6 and TRBJ2-7. Germline V lookup: CDR1 SGHDT, CDR2 YYEEEE. The CDR3 runs to 15 residues. The CDR3 reads CASSLSRHLSLEQYF.

The chain uses TRBV20-1 and TRBJ1-1. This CDR3 region has 13 residues. Germline V CDR1 and CDR2: DFQATT, SNEGSKA (reference sequence). CDR3: CSARATQVTEAFF.

This CDR3 reads CASSLVLGGAKNIQYF. The rearrangement links TRBV11-3 to TRBJ2-4; TCRdb designates TRBD2, a call that cannot be tested without DNA. The CDR3 loop spans 16 amino acids. Germline V gene data show CDR1 as SGHNT and CDR2 as YENEEA. Using reference TRBV11-3 and TRBJ2-4 for the parts outside the CDR3, the full variable domain is EAGVVQSPRYKIIEKKQPVAFWCNPISGHNTLYWYLQNLGQGPELLIRYENEEAVDDSQLPKDRFSAERLKGVDSTLKIQPAELGDSAVYLCASSLVLGGAKNIQYFGAGTRLSVL.

V and J are TRBV6-5 and TRBJ2-3; the TCRdb call, TRBD1, lacks DNA for checking. Germline V lookup: CDR1 MNHEY, CDR2 SVGAGI. This CDR3 contains 15 residues. The CDR3 loop reads CASSTGGTLHATQYF.

V is TRBV5-1 and J is TRBJ2-3. The CDR3 consists of 16 residues. Germline CDR1 SGHRS, CDR2 YFSETQ. The chain's CDR3 is CASSLVAKGFTDTQYF. The entire variable domain, with the rest obtained from reference TRBV5-1 and TRBJ2-3, is as follows: KAGVTQTPRYLIKTRGQQVTLSCSPISGHRSVSWYQQTPGQGLQFLFEYFSETQRNKGNFPGRFSGRQFSNSRSEMNVSTLELGDSALYLCASSLVAKGFTDTQYFGPGTRLTVL.

The chain carries TRBV24-1 and TRBJ2-2; the TRBD1 assignment by TCRdb is unverifiable without DNA. This CDR3 is built from 15 residues. Germline values: CDR1 KGHDR, CDR2 SFDVKD. CDR3: CATSDWQRGTGELFF.

The V call is TRBV18, the J call TRBJ2-2; absent DNA, TCRdb's TRBD2 call cannot be checked. CDR3 length: 16 amino acids. The germline V gene has CDR1 KGHSH and CDR2 LQKENI. The CDR3 region is CASSPLAEPNTGELFF.

The genes are TRBV20-1 and TRBJ2-5; TCRdb designates TRBD2, a call that cannot be tested without DNA. The length of the CDR3 is 16 residues. From germline, CDR1 is DFQATT and CDR2 SNEGSKA (reference sequence). This CDR3 reads CSAQGLAGGWAETQYF.

The chain combines TRBV19 with TRBJ1-1; without DNA, the TCRdb call of TRBD1 cannot be checked. There are 16 residues in the CDR3. CDR1 is LNHDA and CDR2 is SQIVND in the germline V gene (reference sequence). The chain's CDR3 is CASSPRTGSGPTEAFF.

This sequence joins TRBV5-1 and TRBJ2-1; the TCRdb call, TRBD1, lacks DNA for checking. In germline, CDR1 is SGHRS, CDR2 YFSETQ. CDR3 length: 14 residues. CDR3: CASSTQTDYNEQFF.

V gene TRBV3-1 combines with J gene TRBJ2-2; TCRdb gives TRBD1 as the D gene, but with no DNA this cannot be confirmed. CDR1 is LGHDT, CDR2 YNNKEL, per germline (reference sequence). The CDR3 length is 17 residues. CDR3 sequence: CASSQASGAGGTGELFF.

The chain is built from TRBV29-1 and TRBJ1-5; the D call of TRBD1 rests on TCRdb alone, since no DNA is present to check it. CDR1 SQVTM and CDR2 ANQGSEA come from the germline V gene. The CDR3 is 13 residues long. The CDR3 loop is CSVLDRGGEPQHF.

The chain links TRBV3-1 to TRBJ1-4; as DNA is missing, the TRBD1 call by TCRdb cannot be tested. Germline loops: CDR1 LGHDT, CDR2 YNNKEL (reference sequence). The CDR3 length is 16 residues. The CDR3 spells CASSQDTGATNEKLFF.